These T cell receptor beta chains were read from a single sample in a study of CD8 T cells in ankylosing spondylitis. TCRdb recomputed calls from the 5' RACE reads with MiXCR, one row per CDR3 protein. The sample yields hundreds of thousands of distinct CDR3 sequences, about 11% seen once. The sequenced material came from blood, either unsorted or a sorted T cell fraction (not recorded which). These receptors were taken from a male donor with ankylosing spondylitis. The CDR3 runs from the conserved cysteine through the conserved F or W. The D gene is left open where the match is weak. Expanded clones get a size class; other rows say once, few or many, or leave the size out.

>.|TRBJ1-4|TRBV6-2/TRBV6-3|.
TGTGCCAGCAGTCCCCGCCCGCGAGGGCCACCCCAATCTAATGAAAAACTGTTTTTT
CASSPRPRGPPQSNEKLFF
>TRBD2|TRBJ2-3|TRBV4-3|many
TGCGCCAGCAGCCAAGAGTGGGCTAGCGGGGGGTCAACAGATACGCAGTATTTT
CASSQEWASGGSTDTQYF
>TRBD2|TRBJ2-1|TRBV27|few
TGTGCCAGCAGTTTATCGGAGCGGGGGGGCTCCTACAATGAGCAGTTCTTC
CASSLSERGGSYNEQFF
>.|TRBJ2-1|TRBV20-1|many
TGCAGTGCCCTGACCGGGGCAGGCGATTTTTACAATGAGCAGTTCTTC
CSALTGAGDFYNEQFF
>.|TRBJ2-2|TRBV18|.
TGTGCCAGCTCCAAGGACATTATCTACGCGAACACCGGGGAGCTGTTTTTT
CASSKDIIYANTGELFF
>TRBD2|TRBJ2-7|TRBV12-3/TRBV12-4|many
TGTGCCAGCAGTTCCTATCGGGGGGGAACCTACGAGCAGTACTTC
CASSSYRGGTYEQYF
>TRBD1|TRBJ1-1|TRBV7-8|many
TGTGCCAGCAGCCAGGACAGGGCTGAAGCTTTCTTT
CASSQDRAEAFF
>.|TRBJ2-3|TRBV5-1|few
TGCGCCAGCAGCTATGGACGGGACGTTAACACAGATACGCAGTATTTT
CASSYGRDVNTDTQYF
>.|TRBJ2-3|TRBV5-6|.
TGTGCCAGCAGCTTAGATGGGAAGGGCTGGGCAGATACGCAGTATTTT
CASSLDGKGWADTQYF
>TRBD1|TRBJ1-6|TRBV9|few
TGTGCCAGCAGTCGGGACAGAAGCGTTTCACCCCTCCACTTT
CASSRDRSVSPLHF
>TRBD1|TRBJ1-2|TRBV6-1|many
TGTGCCAGCAGGGACAGGGACCTTCATGGCTACACCTTC
CASRDRDLHGYTF
>TRBD2|TRBJ2-3|TRBV20-1|.
TGCAGTGCTAAGGGACTACCGGCCACAGATACGCAGTATTTT
CSAKGLPATDTQYF
>.|TRBJ1-5|TRBV30|.
TGTGCCTGGAGTGTACGAGGGTATCAGCCCCAGCATTTT
CAWSVRGYQPQHF
>TRBD2|TRBJ2-1|TRBV5-1|.
TGCGCCAGCAGCACCGAACTAGCGGGAGTGTACAATGAGCAGTTCTTC
CASSTELAGVYNEQFF
>.|TRBJ2-7|TRBV10-3|.
TGTGCCATCAGTGGGGTCCTAGCTTCCTCCTACGAGCAGTACTTC
CAISGVLASSYEQYF
>.|TRBJ2-1|TRBV5-6|few
TGTGCCAGCAGCTTGGGAGAAGCGTACAATGAGCAGTTCTTC
CASSLGEAYNEQFF
>.|TRBJ2-5|TRBV6-6|.
TGTGCCAGCAGTAGCGGGACAGTTTGGACCCAGTACTTC
CASSSGTVWTQYF
>TRBD1|TRBJ1-4|TRBV9|.
TGTGCCAGCAGCGCACACAGGGGGCGAAGTGAAAAACTGTTTTTT
CASSAHRGRSEKLFF
>TRBD2|TRBJ2-2|TRBV5-4|few
TGTGCCAGCAGCTTGCTGACAGTAGCGGGAGGCTCCAACACCGGGGAGCTGTTTTTT
CASSLLTVAGGSNTGELFF
>.|TRBJ2-5|TRBV5-1|many
TGCGCCAGCAGCTCTGGATGGGGAGCAGAGACCCAGTACTTC
CASSSGWGAETQYF
>TRBD1|TRBJ1-2|TRBV6-1|few
TGTGCCAGCAGGGCAGGGGGCTTAAGAGGAGGCTACACCTTC
CASRAGGLRGGYTF
>TRBD1|TRBJ1-2|TRBV10-1|.
TGCGCCAGCAGTGGGACAGGGGGTTTCGGCTACACCTTC
CASSGTGGFGYTF
>.|TRBJ1-3|TRBV20-1|few
TGCAGTGCTAGAGGTGGGGGGACCAACTCTGGAAACACCATATATTTT
CSARGGGTNSGNTIYF
>TRBD2|TRBJ2-3|TRBV28|.
TGTGCCAGCAGTATCGGCGGGAGGCCAGATACGCAGTATTTT
CASSIGGRPDTQYF
>.|TRBJ2-5|TRBV20-1|.
TGCAGTGCTCGCGGACATTACGCGGAGACCCAGTACTTC
CSARGHYAETQYF
>.|TRBJ1-2|TRBV20-1|few
TGCAGTGCTAGAGATCCTCAACGTGGGGTGTATGGCTACACCTTC
CSARDPQRGVYGYTF
>TRBD1|TRBJ2-7|TRBV7-2|few
TGTGCCAGCAACCAGGGGGCAGGAGAGCAGTACTTC
CASNQGAGEQYF
>TRBD1|TRBJ1-2|TRBV9|few
TGTGCCAGCAGCTCCCAGGACAGGGCCTATGGCTACACCTTC
CASSSQDRAYGYTF
>.|TRBJ2-3|TRBV6-2/TRBV6-3|many
TGTGCCAGCAGTTACCAAGGCTCTAGGACAGATACGCAGTATTTT
CASSYQGSRTDTQYF
>.|TRBJ2-1|TRBV4-1|.
TGCGCCAGCAGCCAAGTATCCAGCGGAGGTAACTATGAGCAGTTCTTC
CASSQVSSGGNYEQFF
>.|TRBJ1-1|TRBV5-1|many
TGCGCCAGCAGGCCAGACATGGGTGAAGCTTTCTTT
CASRPDMGEAFF
>TRBD1|TRBJ1-1|TRBV7-9|.
TGTGCCAGCAGCTTCGGCGCATCGACAGGGGACACTGAAGCTTTCTTT
CASSFGASTGDTEAFF
>.|TRBJ2-3|TRBV20-1|many
TGCAGTGCTAGAGATCGCGGTAGCGGCAGCACAGATACGCAGTATTTT
CSARDRGSGSTDTQYF
>.|TRBJ2-1|TRBV5-1|few
TGCGCCAGCAGCTTGTCCTTCTCCTACAATGAGCAGTTCTTC
CASSLSFSYNEQFF
>.|TRBJ2-2|TRBV20-1|many
TGCAGTGCAAAGGCGGTCCCCTTGAACACCGGGGAGCTGTTTTTT
CSAKAVPLNTGELFF
>TRBD1|TRBJ2-5|TRBV7-2|.
TGTGCCAGCAGCTTAGCCCCACAGGGGGGCGGGGAGACCCAGTACTTC
CASSLAPQGGGETQYF
>.|TRBJ1-1|TRBV6-1|few
TGTGCCAGCACCTCCTCCATGGGGACATCTGAAGCTTTCTTT
CASTSSMGTSEAFF
>.|TRBJ1-6|TRBV20-1|.
TGCAGTGCTAGAGTGAGCGCGACACCCCTCCACTTT
CSARVSATPLHF
>TRBD2|TRBJ2-3|TRBV5-4|few
TGTGCCAGCAGCTTACTAGCGGGTCTAGATACGCAGTATTTT
CASSLLAGLDTQYF
>TRBD1|TRBJ2-5|TRBV11-2|few
TGTGCCAGCACCCGGGACAGTCCTACGGAGACCCAGTACTTC
CASTRDSPTETQYF
>.|TRBJ2-2|TRBV15|few
TGTGCCACCAGCAGAACTCGATACACCGGGGAGCTGTTTTTT
CATSRTRYTGELFF
>.|TRBJ2-2|TRBV29-1|few
TGCAGCGTTTTCCCTTCAGGTTTGAACACCGGGGAGCTGTTTTTT
CSVFPSGLNTGELFF